A single sample gave rise to the 27 T cell receptor beta chains below, sequenced in a study of immune evolution from preneoplasia to lung adenocarcinoma. Data came from immunoSEQ multiplex PCR; TCRdb stores just in-frame clones and leaves some out. This sample yields around 2,900 clones, of which about nine tenths are seen a single time; around 8.4% belongs to the top ten. The sample comprised FFPE adjacent normal lung tissue. The receptors come from a person aged 60-80 years with lung adenocarcinoma.

The chain joins TRBV11-3 to TRBJ2-7; 7 bases map to TRBD2. The CDR3 has 16 amino acids. With V trimmed by 6 bases and J by 0 bases, 11 bases remained unmatched. Germline loops: CDR1 SGHNT, CDR2 YENEEA. The CDR3 DNA sequence: TGTGCCAGCAGACCCCTCCTGCGGGACTACTCCTACGAGCAGTACTTC. Its translation is CASRPLLRDYSYEQYF.

The sample holds one count of this clone. The chain is built from TRBV7-2 and TRBJ2-6, with 7 bases matching TRBD2. The junction had 4 bases not matched to a gene; V was cut back by 0 bases and J by 2 bases. The germline V gene has CDR1 SGHTA and CDR2 FQGNSA. The CDR3 contains 17 residues. The CDR3 spells CASSLATAGAGANVLTF. The CDR3 DNA reads as TGTGCCAGCAGCTTAGCGACCGCGGGGGCTGGGGCCAACGTCCTGACTTTC.

V gene TRBV4-1 combines with J gene TRBJ2-5; 9 bases align to TRBD1. CDR3 length: 14 amino acids. Trimming removed 1 base from V and 5 bases from J; junction bases left unmatched: 2. CDR1 is MGHRA, CDR2 YSYEKL, per germline. In DNA form, the CDR3 reads TGCGCCAGCAGCCAAGGGACAGGGGTCGAGACCCAGTACTTC. Amino acid sequence: CASSQGTGVETQYF.

The chain links TRBV5-6 to TRBJ1-1; 7 nucleotides line up with TRBD1. CDR1 is SGHDT, CDR2 YYEEEE, per germline. The trim removed 0 bases at V and 5 bases at J, leaving 7 bases unmatched. CDR3 length: 15 amino acids. As DNA, the CDR3 is TGTGCCAGCAGCTTGGTAGGGGGCGCGGGGACTGAAGCTTTCTTT. Translated: CASSLVGGAGTEAFF.

This rearrangement joins TRBV18 to TRBJ2-3; 10 nucleotides match TRBD1. The germline CDR1 and CDR2 sequences are KGHSH and LQKENI. J lost 2 bases, V lost 6 bases, and 2 bases had no gene match. The CDR3 covers 14 residues. For the CDR3, the DNA is TGTGCCAGCTCGACAGGGGGCTCCACAGATACGCAGTATTTT. It specifies CASSTGGSTDTQYF.

In DNA form, the CDR3 reads TGTGCCAGCAGTGGGGGCAGACCCAACACTGAAGCTTTCTTT. This codes for CASSGGRPNTEAFF. The rearrangement links TRBV2 to TRBJ1-1, with D tentatively TRBD1 (5 bases). The CDR3 covers 14 residues. Germline V CDR1 and CDR2: SNHLY, FYNNEI. V was trimmed by 4 bases and J by 2 bases, leaving 11 bases between them.

This chain connects TRBV30 to TRBJ2-7; D is unresolved. This CDR3 has 11 residues. Germline V gene lookup returns CDR1 GTSNPN and CDR2 SVGIG (reference sequence). Trimming left V 0 bases short and J 3 bases short, with 3 bases between. The CDR3 here is CAWSVNYEQYF. CDR3 in DNA: TGTGCCTGGAGTGTTAACTACGAGCAGTACTTC.

CDR3 sequence: CASSLILLGELFF. CDR3 nucleotides: TGTGCCAGCAGCTTAATTCTTCTCGGGGAGCTGTTTTTT. The chain combines TRBV11-2 with TRBJ2-2; D unresolved. Germline CDR1 is SGHAT and CDR2 is FQNNGV. CDR3 length equals 13 residues. Trimming took 2 bases from V and 7 from J, leaving 8 bases between them.

The chain has TRBV11-1 and TRBJ2-7; 10 bases are a match to TRBD1. CDR3 length: 14 amino acids. The germline CDR1 and CDR2 sequences are SGHAT and FQDESV (reference sequence). V gave up 4 bases and J gave up 4 bases; unmatched junction bases: 4. The CDR3 DNA sequence: TGTGCCAGCAGCTCCCGGGACAGGGGTTACGAGCAGTACTTC. Translation gives CASSSRDRGYEQYF.

The rearrangement uses TRBV5-1 and TRBJ2-3; TRBD2 matches 9 bases. Losses at the gene ends were 1 base for V and 4 bases for J; bases not matched to a gene: 7. Germline lookup yields CDR1 SGHRS and CDR2 YFSETQ. CDR3 size: 16 residues. The CDR3 loop reads CASSLQAGGQADTQYF. The DNA of the CDR3 is TGCGCCAGCAGCTTGCAGGCGGGGGGGCAGGCAGATACGCAGTATTTT.

This clone was seen only once. The V gene is TRBV27, the J gene TRBJ2-3; D possibly uses TRBD1 or TRBD2 (5 bases each). The CDR3 has 15 residues. Trimming took off 5 bases at V and 2 bases at J, with 14 bases between the two ends. The germline V gene encodes CDR1 MNHEY and CDR2 SMNVEV (reference sequence). DNA of the CDR3: TGTGCCAGCAGTACCCGGGACCGACCCACAGATACGCAGTATTTT. Residues: CASSTRDRPTDTQYF.

This clone appeared a single time. The chain is built from TRBV30 and TRBJ2-7; D is perhaps TRBD2 (6 bases). The CDR3 is 13 residues long. V gave up 1 base and J gave up 6 bases, with 13 bases separating them. Germline CDR1 GTSNPN, CDR2 SVGIG (reference sequence). Here the CDR3 DNA reads TGTGCCTGGAGTGCCGGGCTCGGGGGCGAGCAGTACTTC. Amino acid sequence: CAWSAGLGGEQYF. Based on the CDR3 plus reference TRBV30 and TRBJ2-7, the full variable domain is SQTIHQWPATLVQPVGSPLSLECTVEGTSNPNLYWYRQAAGRGLQLLFYSVGIGQISSEVPQNLSASRPQDRQFILSSKKLLLSDSGFYLCAWSAGLGGEQYFGPGTRLTVT.

The chain's CDR3 is CSVGNPPGGYTF. The CDR3 coding sequence is TGCAGCGTTGGTAATCCGCCTGGTGGCTACACCTTC. The J gene is TRBJ1-2, the V gene TRBV29-1; D gene ambiguous. Germline V gene lookup returns CDR1 SQVTM and CDR2 ANQGSEA. This CDR3 is 12 amino acids long. The V end lost 4 bases, the J end lost 7 bases, and 13 bases lay between the germline ends.

The chain combines TRBV2 with TRBJ1-6, with a tentative D call TRBD1 (6 bases). CDR1 is SNHLY, CDR2 FYNNEI, per germline. CDR3 length: 16 residues. The germline V and J ends were trimmed by 2 bases and 7 bases, with 15 bases remaining between them. This chain's CDR3 is CASSEQRPGHNSPLHF. In DNA, the CDR3 is TGTGCCAGCAGTGAACAAAGGCCGGGACACAATTCACCCCTCCACTTT.

V is TRBV4-2 and J is TRBJ2-7; D is tentatively TRBD1 or TRBD2 (6 bases each). The germline CDR1 and CDR2 sequences are LGHNA and YNFKEQ. This CDR3 has 15 residues. Trimming stripped 5 bases from V and 0 bases from J, with 14 bases between. CDR3 DNA sequence: TGTGCCAGCAGCGGAGGAGGGGGGAGCTCCTACGAGCAGTACTTC. It codes for CASSGGGGSSYEQYF.

The chain is built from TRBV5-5 and TRBJ2-1, with 9 bases that match TRBD2. J was trimmed by 7 bases and V by 0 bases; bases with no gene match: 5. This CDR3 spans 15 amino acids. Germline loops: CDR1 SGHKS, CDR2 YYEKEE (reference sequence). The CDR3 sequence is CASSLGSGGRNEQFF. CDR3 nucleotides: TGTGCCAGCAGCTTGGGTAGCGGGGGACGGAATGAGCAGTTCTTC.

This clone came up a few times. The chain joins TRBV7-2 to TRBJ1-1; D ambiguous. Germline assignment: CDR1 SGHTA and CDR2 FQGNSA. With 1 base removed from V and 6 bases from J, the gap between germline ends came to 6 bases. The length of the CDR3 is 12 residues. CDR3 region: CASSLGGPEAFF. CDR3 DNA: TGTGCCAGCAGCTTAGGAGGGCCTGAAGCTTTCTTT.

V usage is TRBV4-1 and J usage is TRBJ2-7; a weak D match, TRBD1 (6 bases). This CDR3 is built from 13 residues. The V end was cut by 1 base, the J end by 6 bases, with 10 bases between. Germline assignment: CDR1 MGHRA and CDR2 YSYEKL. The CDR3 DNA follows: TGCGCCAGCAGCCAAGCACAGGGTCGCGAGCAGTACTTC. Encoded protein: CASSQAQGREQYF.

The chain has TRBV4-1 and TRBJ1-4, with unresolved D. The CDR3 runs 16 residues. The germline V gene encodes CDR1 MGHRA and CDR2 YSYEKL. Trimming stripped 1 base from V and 5 bases from J, with 14 bases between. The CDR3 DNA reads TGCGCCAGCAGCCAAGCCTCCAGCCTACGGAATGAAAAACTGTTTTTT. This encodes CASSQASSLRNEKLFF.

The gene calls are TRBV2 and TRBJ1-1; perhaps TRBD1 as D (6 bases). The V gene's germline CDR1 is SNHLY and CDR2 FYNNEI. V dropped 4 bases and J dropped 1 base, with 10 bases sitting between them. The CDR3 has 14 residues. The CDR3 bases are TGTGCCAGCAGTGGGGACACGAGGAACACTGAAGCTTTCTTT. Translation gives CASSGDTRNTEAFF.

This sequence joins TRBV4-1 and TRBJ2-5; maybe TRBD1 (6 bases). V was pared by 0 bases and J by 2 bases, with 13 bases between. This CDR3 comprises 16 residues. From germline, CDR1 is MGHRA and CDR2 YSYEKL. The chain's CDR3 is CASSQDPGVGQETQYF. CDR3 nucleotide sequence: TGCGCCAGCAGCCAAGATCCAGGGGTGGGGCAAGAGACCCAGTACTTC.

For the CDR3, the DNA is TGCGCCAGCTCACAGGGACAAAACTATGGCTACACCTTC. Translation: CASSQGQNYGYTF. The chain has TRBV5-1 and TRBJ1-2; D might be TRBD1 (6 bases). This CDR3 has 13 residues. Trimming left V 7 bases short and J 2 bases short, with 12 bases between. Germline CDR1 reads SGHRS; CDR2 reads YFSETQ.

The chain combines TRBV11-2 with TRBJ1-3; no clear D. V was shortened by 1 base and J by 0 bases, with 4 bases between the two germline ends. CDR1 is SGHAT and CDR2 is FQNNGV in the germline V gene. This CDR3 is 14 amino acids long. The CDR3 DNA follows: TGTGCCAGCAGCTTAGCTGGCTCTGGAAACACCATATATTTT. This sequence encodes CASSLAGSGNTIYF. Together with reference TRBV11-2 and TRBJ1-3, the CDR3 gives the full variable domain: EAGVAQSPRYKIIEKRQSVAFWCNPISGHATLYWYQQILGQGPKLLIQFQNNGVVDDSQLPKDRFSAERLKGVDSTLKIQPAKLEDSAVYLCASSLAGSGNTIYFGEGSWLTVV.

The chain joins TRBV9 to TRBJ2-3; 12 positions match TRBD2. Unmatched junction bases numbered 5, after V lost 5 bases and J lost 4 bases. This CDR3 has 15 residues. Germline-derived CDR1 and CDR2 are SGDLS and YYNGEE. This CDR3 reads CASRASGGASDTQYF. DNA for the CDR3: TGTGCCAGCAGGGCTAGCGGGGGGGCCTCAGATACGCAGTATTTT.

This chain links TRBV7-3 with TRBJ1-1; possible D gene TRBD1, 5 bases. This CDR3 spans 13 amino acids. From germline, CDR1 is SGHTA and CDR2 FQGTGA. Trimming cost V 5 bases and J 3 bases, with 10 bases left between them. CDR3 sequence reads: CASSRDGYTEAFF. The CDR3 coding sequence is TGTGCCAGCAGCAGGGACGGTTACACTGAAGCTTTCTTT.

This sequence joins TRBV6-1 and TRBJ2-3; 8 nucleotides align to TRBD2. Germline CDR1 and CDR2: MNHNS and SASEGT. This CDR3 contains 14 residues. V shed 2 bases, J shed 6 bases, and the junction held 4 bases outside the gene matches. CDR3 sequence (DNA): TGTGCCAGCAGTGAACCGGGACTAGGCGATACGCAGTATTTT. This encodes CASSEPGLGDTQYF.

This chain connects TRBV6-1 to TRBJ1-1, with D hard to call. The CDR3 length is 15 residues. Trimming shortened V by 3 bases and J by 0 bases, and 11 bases separated the two germline ends. The V gene's germline CDR1 is MNHNS and CDR2 SASEGT. The CDR3 reads CASSDLRRVNTEAFF. CDR3 bases: TGTGCCAGCAGTGATTTGAGACGGGTGAACACTGAAGCTTTCTTT.